This TCR beta chain was documented in a study of CD4 T cells in relation to SARS-CoV-2 and coronaviruses. The germline CDR1 and CDR2 sequences are GTSNPN and SVGIG (reference sequence). The CDR3 is 12 residues long. Trimming left V 2 bases short and J 8 bases short, with 12 bases between. This clone was detected once. The target antigen is unknown. CD4+ T cells from unexposed donors were obtained before the COVID-19 pandemic (2011-2018). CD4+ T cells were isolated from the cells after 10 days of culture. Study conclusions and caveats: Samples before the pandemic and after infection were not matched within any donor.

TCRdb keeps only in-frame clones here, not all; method: immunoSEQ multiplex PCR. The data show 15,000 to 20,000 clones, with roughly 77% seen just once and 15% to 18% held by the top ten. Material: CD4+ T cells from PBMCs, cultured in vitro. This sequence originates from a human donor in good health. The chain carries TRBV30 and TRBJ1-1; weak D call: TRBD1 (6 bases). CDR3 residues: CAWSKTTGEAFF. The CDR3 region has the DNA TGTGCCTGGAGTAAGACCACAGGGGAAGCTTTCTTT.